What follows describes a single T cell receptor beta chain. This clone was counted a single time. Its specific antigen is unknown. Base qualities were left out, and no much larger clone turns up one base away. This record belongs to a study of blood T cell repertoires in COVID-19 (dated by TCRdb to 2018 to 2021). In terms of the full investigation: Samples covering the acute and convalescent phases of COVID-19 were provided by collaborators in the United States, Italy and Spain. The material from the prospective study consisted of cDNA or gDNA derived from T cells, B-cell-depleted T cells, or PBMCs. Deeply sampled blood TCRbeta repertoires from subjects exposed to, actively infected with, or recovered from COVID-19 were included in the dataset. The repertoires were released in a freely available public database meant as a resource for research on the immune response to SARS-CoV-2. Samples were obtained from the ongoing ImmuneRACE study (first 160 participants) and from over 1,000 subjects provided by 6 global collaborators. Sample metadata almost always included a de-identified subject ID, COVID-19 status, age in years and sex. Where available, HLA class I and class II types were taken from metadata supplied by the sample provider and were not determined by assay-based typing.

The junction shows trimming of 3 bases on V and 4 bases on J, plus 15 bases between the germline ends. The CDR3 covers 14 residues, taking in both the cysteine and the phenylalanine. Only CDR3 DNA remains: 42 bases, in frame from the first base. The germline V gene (reference sequence) supplies CDR1 DFQATT and CDR2 SNEGSKA. The immunoSEQ Assay, a bias-controlled multiplex PCR, was used to amplify TCRbeta CDR3 regions from genomic DNA. From the authors' description of their analysis: The number of nucleated cells in each sample was estimated from the amplification of reference gene primers within the assay. To quantify the absolute abundance of each unique TCRbeta CDR3 rearrangement, sequence reads were collapsed and filtered. Productive Simpson clonality was computed per sample as the square root of Simpson's diversity index over productive rearrangements. The source is immuneACCESS, and TCRdb retained only in-frame sequences with V and J called. Part of the clones is not carried over; for the studies checked, unresolved V genes explain less than half of this, and the remainder is unexplained. The D gene and trimming were derived from the DNA, and the V and J assignments and clone size from that table. The sample table records under 200,000 clones; around 87% of these occur just once. The ten largest clones take up 2% to 3% of the sample.

The study at large found these results: Clinical and demographic metadata were provided uncurated, with the amount varying by source and participant.

One collaborating source in Seattle enrolled patients during active infection and followed them longitudinally through the course of disease. Whole blood was collected in K2EDTA tubes by collaborating institutions according to the institutions' own protocols. For TCRbeta analysis, collaborators shipped samples as frozen whole blood, isolated PBMCs, or DNA extracted from either of those sample types. Material: peripheral blood. The receptor was derived from a woman of 80 years or more with COVID-19, enrolled during active disease. The chain joins TRBV20-1 to TRBJ1-2, with the D segment identity uncertain. This receptor has the CDR3 CSASDSGSSYGYTF. The DNA sequence reads TGCAGTGCTAGTGACTCCGGGTCGTCCTATGGCTACACCTTC.